The rows below give T cell receptor beta chains drawn from one sample of a study of shared clonotypes between healthy human individuals. Assay used: immunoSEQ multiplex PCR; TCRdb lists only in-frame clones, some missing. The sample lists 2 million to 3 million clones, approximately 94% occurring once. The sample consisted of naive CD4+ T cells from PBMCs. The receptors derive from a man aged 18-30 years in good health. Some clones in this sample may be carry-over from other donors' samples. CDR3s include the opening cysteine and the closing phenylalanine or tryptophan. The D gene is left open where the match is weak. For some rows the clone size is stated as once, few or many, or as a class when expanded; others skip it.

TRBV6-6,NA,TRBJ2-3,TRBD1,CASTNRDRITDTQYF,TGTGCCAGCACCAACAGGGACAGAATTACAGATACGCAGTATTTT
TRBV4-1,NA,TRBJ2-1,NA,CASSRVGEQFF,TGCGCCAGCAGCCGGGTTGGTGAGCAGTTCTTC
TRBV9,NA,TRBJ1-1,NA,CASSVAGQGGTEAFF,TGTGCCAGCAGCGTAGCTGGGCAGGGAGGAACTGAAGCTTTCTTT
TRBV27,NA,TRBJ2-1,TRBD2,CASSTLAGGFYEQFF,TGTGCCAGCAGTACGCTAGCGGGAGGGTTCTATGAGCAGTTCTTC
TRBV25-1,NA,TRBJ2-7,TRBD2,CASSEPGSSGTYEQYF,TGTGCCAGCAGTGAACCCGGGTCTAGCGGTACCTACGAGCAGTACTTC
TRBV27,NA,TRBJ2-1,TRBD2,CASSLSFSSGSFQFF,TGTGCCAGCAGTTTATCCTTCTCTAGCGGGAGTTTCCAGTTCTTC
TRBV4-1,NA,TRBJ2-2,TRBD1,CASSLVPGQGSTGELFF,TGCGCCAGCAGCCTTGTACCGGGACAGGGGTCCACCGGGGAGCTGTTTTTT
TRBV5-6,NA,TRBJ1-2,TRBD1,CASSSGTVYGYTF,TGTGCCAGCAGTTCCGGGACAGTCTATGGCTACACCTTC
TRBV11-3,once,TRBJ2-3,NA,CASSSQTDTQYF,TGTGCCAGCAGTTCTCAGACAGATACGCAGTATTTT
TRBV16,once,TRBJ2-3,NA,CASSPGRGHADTQYF,TGTGCCAGCAGCCCAGGCCGGGGTCACGCAGATACGCAGTATTTT
TRBV7-2,NA,TRBJ2-1,NA,CASSLAGPIRNEQFF,TGTGCCAGCAGCTTAGCGGGGCCAATTAGGAATGAGCAGTTCTTC
TRBV5-1,NA,TRBJ2-7,NA,CASSLDPGPYEQYF,TGCGCCAGCAGCTTGGATCCGGGACCCTACGAGCAGTACTTC
TRBV21-1,NA,TRBJ2-1,NA,CASSDGGLAGGHLVGEQFF,TGTGCCAGCAGCGACGGAGGACTAGCGGGAGGGCATTTAGTAGGTGAGCAGTTCTTC
TRBV11-3,NA,TRBJ2-2,NA,CASSYDRGGTGELFF,TGTGCCAGCAGCTACGACAGAGGAGGGACCGGGGAGCTGTTTTTT
TRBV18,NA,TRBJ1-2,NA,CASSPEGGIYGYTF,TGTGCCAGCTCACCGGAGGGGGGAATCTATGGCTACACCTTC
TRBV7-3,NA,TRBJ2-1,NA,CASSLAVSYNEQFF,TGTGCCAGCAGCTTAGCGGTCTCCTACAATGAGCAGTTCTTC
TRBV4-1,NA,TRBJ2-3,NA,CASSQGSTDTQYF,TGCGCCAGCAGCCAAGGTAGCACAGATACGCAGTATTTT
TRBV9,NA,TRBJ2-5,NA,CASSVGRGWGTQYF,TGTGCCAGCAGCGTAGGAAGGGGATGGGGGACCCAGTACTTC
TRBV5-4,NA,TRBJ2-2,TRBD2,CASSLGSPRTSGYTGELFF,TGTGCCAGCAGCTTGGGATCCCCACGGACTAGCGGCTACACCGGGGAGCTGTTTTTT
TRBV7-3,NA,TRBJ2-6,NA,CASSPGPRSGANVLTF,TGTGCCAGCAGCCCCGGTCCCCGTTCTGGGGCCAACGTCCTGACTTTC
TRBV19,NA,TRBJ2-7,TRBD1,CASSIRDRGSYEQYF,TGTGCCAGTAGTATTCGGGACAGGGGGTCCTACGAGCAGTACTTC
TRBV28,few,TRBJ1-1,NA,CASSSLHTEAFF,TGTGCCAGCAGTTCTTTACACACTGAAGCTTTCTTT
TRBV19,NA,TRBJ2-7,TRBD1,CASSARDRGSYEQYF,TGTGCCAGTAGTGCCCGGGACAGGGGATCCTACGAGCAGTACTTC
TRBV9,NA,TRBJ2-5,NA,CASSVGYTQETQYF,TGTGCCAGCAGCGTAGGGTATACCCAAGAGACCCAGTACTTC
TRBV15,NA,TRBJ1-2,NA,CATSRGRTDYGYTF,TGTGCCACCAGCAGAGGCAGGACAGACTATGGCTACACCTTC
TRBV19,NA,TRBJ2-1,TRBD1,CAAPEGQDEQFF,TGTGCCGCCCCGGAGGGACAGGATGAGCAGTTCTTC
TRBV6-6,NA,TRBJ2-1,TRBD2,CASSQRGDGYNEQFF,TGTGCCAGCAGTCAACGGGGGGACGGTTACAATGAGCAGTTCTTC
TRBV15,NA,TRBJ2-7,NA,CATSRDPGATYEQYF,TGTGCCACCAGCAGAGATCCCGGGGCCACCTACGAGCAGTACTTC
TRBV18,NA,TRBJ1-2,NA,CASSPNKEDGYTF,TGTGCCAGCTCACCTAACAAGGAAGACGGCTACACCTTC
TRBV15,once,TRBJ1-2,TRBD1,CATSREGGQSYGYTF,TGTGCCACCAGCAGAGAGGGGGGACAGAGCTATGGCTACACCTTC
TRBV19,once,TRBJ2-1,NA,CATESFRQEQFF,TGTGCCACGGAGTCGTTCCGACAGGAGCAGTTCTTC
TRBV6-6,NA,TRBJ1-5,NA,CASSQGTSNQPQHF,TGTGCCAGCAGCCAGGGGACTAGCAATCAGCCCCAGCATTTT
TRBV2,NA,TRBJ1-3,NA,CASSAGPPGSTIYF,TGTGCCAGCAGTGCCGGCCCCCCCGGGAGCACCATATATTTT
TRBV19,NA,TRBJ1-5,NA,CASSLDTMVRMGSPQHF,TGTGCCAGTAGCCTAGACACAATGGTGAGGATGGGTTCGCCCCAGCATTTT
TRBV29-1,few,TRBJ1-1,NA,CSVEGQLNTEAFF,TGCAGCGTTGAAGGCCAACTTAACACTGAAGCTTTCTTT
TRBV4-1,NA,TRBJ2-1,NA,CASSQGWGAVSYNEQFF,TGCGCCAGCAGCCAAGGGTGGGGCGCCGTCTCCTACAATGAGCAGTTCTTC
TRBV27,NA,TRBJ1-1,NA,CASSWSPGVTEAFF,TGTGCCAGCAGTTGGTCTCCGGGGGTCACTGAAGCTTTCTTT
TRBV6-5,NA,TRBJ2-1,NA,CASSYPPGNEQFF,TGTGCCAGCAGTTATCCGCCAGGCAATGAGCAGTTCTTC
TRBV11-2,NA,TRBJ2-6,NA,CASSLDGPRVQSGANVLTF,TGTGCCAGCAGCTTAGATGGGCCAAGGGTTCAGTCTGGGGCCAACGTCCTGACTTTC
TRBV5-1,NA,TRBJ2-1,TRBD2,CASSPSSGSSYNEQFF,TGCGCCAGCAGCCCATCGAGCGGGAGCTCCTACAATGAGCAGTTCTTC
TRBV28,NA,TRBJ2-3,NA,CATTSTDTQYF,TGTGCCACGACCTCCACAGATACGCAGTATTTT
TRBV28,NA,TRBJ1-3,NA,CAIAGQGYTGNTIYF,TGTGCCATCGCCGGGCAGGGGTATACGGGAAACACCATATATTTT
TRBV9,NA,TRBJ2-1,TRBD2,CASSAPSSGGNEQFF,TGTGCCAGCAGCGCCCCTTCGTCGGGGGGCAATGAGCAGTTCTTC
TRBV4-1,NA,TRBJ2-5,NA,CASSQGMGGRETQYF,TGCGCCAGCAGCCAGGGGATGGGGGGGCGAGAGACCCAGTACTTC
TRBV6-6,NA,TRBJ1-2,TRBD1,CASSYSRDRERYGYTF,TGTGCCAGCAGTTACTCCAGGGACAGAGAACGCTATGGCTACACCTTC
TRBV19,once,TRBJ1-2,TRBD1,CASSSRGTGRKGPLNYGYTF,TGTGCCAGTAGTTCAAGGGGGACAGGGAGAAAAGGACCGCTTAACTATGGCTACACCTTC
TRBV6-7,NA,TRBJ1-4,TRBD1,CASRTGGPDEKLFF,TGTGCCAGCAGAACAGGGGGCCCAGATGAAAAACTGTTTTTT
TRBV18,NA,TRBJ2-2,NA,CASSPSRQSLTGELFF,TGTGCCAGCTCACCATCGAGACAGAGCCTTACCGGGGAGCTGTTTTTT
TRBV29-1,NA,TRBJ2-3,NA,CSVDPLSFGTDTQYF,TGCAGCGTTGACCCCCTCAGCTTCGGTACAGATACGCAGTATTTT
TRBV7-8,NA,TRBJ2-3,TRBD1,CASAPGQGTDTQYF,TGTGCCAGTGCCCCTGGACAGGGCACAGATACGCAGTATTTT
TRBV2,few,TRBJ1-1,NA,CASSDGAENTEAFF,TGTGCCAGCAGTGACGGGGCGGAGAACACTGAAGCTTTCTTT
TRBV6-5,NA,TRBJ2-5,NA,CASSYSTDGLQYF,TGTGCCAGCAGTTACTCAACGGACGGTCTGCAGTACTTC
TRBV4-3,NA,TRBJ2-7,TRBD2,CASSPGTSGRNEQYF,TGCGCCAGCAGCCCGGGGACTAGCGGGAGGAACGAGCAGTACTTC